This TCR beta chain was identified during a study of identical twins. The CDR3 is 16 residues long. V lost 1 base and J lost 1, with 13 bases in between. Germline lookup yields CDR1 MDHEN and CDR2 SYDVKM. TCRdb reprocessed the 5' RACE reads via MiXCR and lists one record per CDR3 protein. The table shows about 920,000 distinct CDR3 sequences, with about 12% occurring only once. In its sample, this clonotype was seen a few times. These records were also assigned to another study, of yellow fever vaccine responses in identical twins.

The TCR originated in a young woman in good health. The sequenced sample was PBMCs. The V call is TRBV28, the J call TRBJ1-1; unclear D gene. The CDR3 protein is CASSLSNPVGNTEAFF. The CDR3 DNA reads as TGTGCCAGCAGTTTATCTAACCCGGTAGGGAACACTGAAGCTTTCTTT.